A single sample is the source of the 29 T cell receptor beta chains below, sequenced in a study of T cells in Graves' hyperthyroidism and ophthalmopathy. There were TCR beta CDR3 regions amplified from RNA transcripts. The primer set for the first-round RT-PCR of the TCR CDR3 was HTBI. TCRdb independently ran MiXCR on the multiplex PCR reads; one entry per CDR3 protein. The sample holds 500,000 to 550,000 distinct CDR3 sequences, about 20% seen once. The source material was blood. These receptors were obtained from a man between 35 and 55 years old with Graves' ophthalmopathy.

As DNA, the CDR3 is TGTGCCACCAGCAGAACAGGAGAGACCCAGTACTTC. Amino acid sequence: CATSRTGETQYF. The rearrangement joins TRBV15 to TRBJ2-5, with a tentative D call TRBD1 (5 bases). CDR1 and CDR2 from the germline V gene are LNHNV and YYDKDF (reference sequence). CDR3 size: 12 residues. V was pared by 2 bases and J by 4 bases, with 5 bases between.

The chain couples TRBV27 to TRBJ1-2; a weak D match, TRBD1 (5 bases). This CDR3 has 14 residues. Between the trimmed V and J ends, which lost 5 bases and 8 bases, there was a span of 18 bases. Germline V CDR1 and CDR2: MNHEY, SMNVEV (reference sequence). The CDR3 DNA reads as TGTGCCAGCAGTAAAGGAGGGGCAACCGGAGGCTACACCTTC. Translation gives CASSKGGATGGYTF.

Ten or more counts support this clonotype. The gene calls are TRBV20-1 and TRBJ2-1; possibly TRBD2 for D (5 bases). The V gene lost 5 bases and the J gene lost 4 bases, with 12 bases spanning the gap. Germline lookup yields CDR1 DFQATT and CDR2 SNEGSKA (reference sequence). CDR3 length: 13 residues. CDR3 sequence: CSAPDSGYNEQFF. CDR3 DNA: TGCAGTGCTCCCGACTCGGGGTACAATGAGCAGTTCTTC.

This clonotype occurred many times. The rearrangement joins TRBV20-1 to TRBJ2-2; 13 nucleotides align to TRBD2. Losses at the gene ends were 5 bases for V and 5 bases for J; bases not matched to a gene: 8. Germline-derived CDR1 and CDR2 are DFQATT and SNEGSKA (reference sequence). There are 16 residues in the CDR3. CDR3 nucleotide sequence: TGCAGTGCTTCCCGGACTAGCGGGAGAAGGACCGGGGAGCTGTTTTTT. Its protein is CSASRTSGRRTGELFF.

The CDR3 here is CSVDGTGTGTSYEQYF. The CDR3 bases are TGCAGCGTCGACGGGACCGGGACAGGAACCTCCTACGAGCAGTACTTC. The chain couples TRBV29-1 to TRBJ2-7; 8 bases line up with TRBD1. V was pared by 6 bases and J by 0 bases, with 13 bases of the junction left unmatched. In germline, CDR1 is SQVTM, CDR2 ANQGSEA. The CDR3 is 16 amino acids.

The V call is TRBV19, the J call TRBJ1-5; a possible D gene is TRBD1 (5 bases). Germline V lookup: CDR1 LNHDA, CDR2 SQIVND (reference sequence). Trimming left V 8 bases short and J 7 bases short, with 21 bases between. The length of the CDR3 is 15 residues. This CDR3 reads CASPHRARGEQPQHF. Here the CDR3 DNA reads TGTGCCAGTCCCCACCGGGCGAGGGGCGAGCAGCCCCAGCATTTT.

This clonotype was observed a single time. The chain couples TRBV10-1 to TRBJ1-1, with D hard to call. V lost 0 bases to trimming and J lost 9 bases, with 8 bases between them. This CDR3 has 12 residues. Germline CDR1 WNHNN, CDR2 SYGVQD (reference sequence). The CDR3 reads CASSESKGKAFF. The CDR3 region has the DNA TGCGCCAGCAGTGAGTCGAAAGGAAAAGCTTTCTTT.

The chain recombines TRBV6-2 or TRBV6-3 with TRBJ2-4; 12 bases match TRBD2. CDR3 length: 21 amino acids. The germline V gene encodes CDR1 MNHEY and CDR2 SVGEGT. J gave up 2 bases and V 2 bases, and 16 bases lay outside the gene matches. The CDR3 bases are TGTGCCAGCAGTTACGACGCGTCGCTAGCGGGGGGGCCGGGATCCAAAAACATTCAGTACTTC. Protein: CASSYDASLAGGPGSKNIQYF.

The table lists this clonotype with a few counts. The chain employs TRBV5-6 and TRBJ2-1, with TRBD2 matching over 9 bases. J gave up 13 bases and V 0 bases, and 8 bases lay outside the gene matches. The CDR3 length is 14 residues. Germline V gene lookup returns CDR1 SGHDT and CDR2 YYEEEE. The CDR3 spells CASSLVSTSGLQFF. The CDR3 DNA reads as TGTGCCAGCAGCTTGGTATCGACTAGCGGTTTACAGTTCTTC.

The DNA for the CDR3 is TGTGCCAGCAGCCTCGGGACTAGCGGGGGGGGAGATACGCAGTATTTT. This gives the protein CASSLGTSGGGDTQYF. V and J are TRBV7-6 and TRBJ2-3; TRBD2 aligns across 16 bases. Germline trimming cut 5 bases from V and 5 bases from J; bases unmatched to any gene: 4. Germline CDR1 SGHVS, CDR2 FNYEAQ. The CDR3 is made up of 16 amino acids.

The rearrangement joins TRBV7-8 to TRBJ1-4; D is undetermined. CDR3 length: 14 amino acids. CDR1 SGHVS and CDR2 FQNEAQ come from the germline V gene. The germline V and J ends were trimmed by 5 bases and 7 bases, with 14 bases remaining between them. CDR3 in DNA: TGTGCCAGCAGCCTCTCAAGGGAGGCTGAAAAACTGTTTTTT. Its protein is CASSLSREAEKLFF.

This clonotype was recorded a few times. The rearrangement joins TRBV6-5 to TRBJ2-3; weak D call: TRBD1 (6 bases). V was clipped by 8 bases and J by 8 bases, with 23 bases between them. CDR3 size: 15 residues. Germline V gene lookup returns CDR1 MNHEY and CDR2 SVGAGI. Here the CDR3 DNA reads TGTGCCAGCTTAGGACAGCGCAACTGGGGTGGTACGCAGTATTTT. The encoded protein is CASLGQRNWGGTQYF.

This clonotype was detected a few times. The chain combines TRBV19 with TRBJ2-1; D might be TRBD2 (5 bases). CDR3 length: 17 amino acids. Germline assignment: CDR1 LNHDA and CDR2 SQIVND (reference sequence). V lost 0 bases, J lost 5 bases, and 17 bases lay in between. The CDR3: CASSIDRPGNLDNEQFF. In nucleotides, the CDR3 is TGTGCCAGTAGTATAGACCGACCCGGGAATCTAGACAATGAGCAGTTCTTC.

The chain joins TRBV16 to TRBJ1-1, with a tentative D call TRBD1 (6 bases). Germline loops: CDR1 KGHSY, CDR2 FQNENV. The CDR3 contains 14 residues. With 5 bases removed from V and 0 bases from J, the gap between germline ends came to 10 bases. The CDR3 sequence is CASSTQGMNTEAFF. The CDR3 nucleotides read TGTGCCAGCAGCACGCAGGGGATGAACACTGAAGCTTTCTTT. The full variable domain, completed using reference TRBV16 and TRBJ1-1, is GEEVAQTPKHLVRGEGQKAKLYCAPIKGHSYVFWYQQVLKNEFKFLISFQNENVFDETGMPKERFSAKCLPNSPCSLEIQATKLEDSAVYFCASSTQGMNTEAFFGQGTRLTVV.

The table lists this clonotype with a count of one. The CDR3 reads CASSPRDRVREQYF. The CDR3 DNA reads TGTGCCAGCAGCCCCCGGGACAGGGTTCGCGAGCAGTACTTC. V gene TRBV7-9 combines with J gene TRBJ2-7; 9 bases map to TRBD1. The CDR3 has 14 residues. The germline gives CDR1 SEHNR, CDR2 FQNEAQ (reference sequence). Trimming cost V 5 bases and J 6 bases; bases outside gene matches: 8. Combining the CDR3 with reference TRBV7-9 and TRBJ2-7 gives the whole variable domain DTGVSQNPRHKITKRGQNVTFRCDPISEHNRLYWYRQTLGQGPEFLTYFQNEAQLEKSRLLSDRFSAERPKGSFSTLEIQRTEQGDSAMYLCASSPRDRVREQYFGPGTRLTVT.

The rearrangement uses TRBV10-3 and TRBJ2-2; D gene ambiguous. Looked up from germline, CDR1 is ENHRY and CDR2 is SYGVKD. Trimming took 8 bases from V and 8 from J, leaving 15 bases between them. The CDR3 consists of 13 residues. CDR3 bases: TGTGCCATCTCAGGTCCCCCCAGGGGGGAGCTGTTTTTT. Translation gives CAISGPPRGELFF.

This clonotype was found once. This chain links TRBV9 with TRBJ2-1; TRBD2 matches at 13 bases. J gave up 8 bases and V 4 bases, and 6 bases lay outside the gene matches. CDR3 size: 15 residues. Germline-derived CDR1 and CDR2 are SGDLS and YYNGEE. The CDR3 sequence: CASSKLAGGADEQFF. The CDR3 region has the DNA TGTGCCAGCAGCAAACTAGCGGGAGGGGCCGATGAGCAGTTCTTC.

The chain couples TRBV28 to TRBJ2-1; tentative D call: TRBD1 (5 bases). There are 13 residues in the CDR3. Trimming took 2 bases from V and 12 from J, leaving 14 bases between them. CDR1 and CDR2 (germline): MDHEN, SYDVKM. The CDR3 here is CASSLPRDTGQFF. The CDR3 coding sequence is TGTGCCAGCAGTTTACCCAGGGATACTGGGCAGTTCTTC.

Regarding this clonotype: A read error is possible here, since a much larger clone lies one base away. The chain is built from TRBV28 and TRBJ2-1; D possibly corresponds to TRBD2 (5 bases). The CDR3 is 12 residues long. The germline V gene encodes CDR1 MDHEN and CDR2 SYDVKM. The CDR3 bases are TGTGCCAGCGGTTTAGTCCTAGCTGAGCAGTTCTTC. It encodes CASGLVLAEQFF.

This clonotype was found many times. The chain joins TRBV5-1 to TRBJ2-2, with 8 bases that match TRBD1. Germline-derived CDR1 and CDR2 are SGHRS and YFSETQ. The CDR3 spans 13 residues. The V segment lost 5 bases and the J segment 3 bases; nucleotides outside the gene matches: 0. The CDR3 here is CASRDRDTGELFF. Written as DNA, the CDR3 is TGCGCCAGCAGGGACAGGGACACCGGGGAGCTGTTTTTT.

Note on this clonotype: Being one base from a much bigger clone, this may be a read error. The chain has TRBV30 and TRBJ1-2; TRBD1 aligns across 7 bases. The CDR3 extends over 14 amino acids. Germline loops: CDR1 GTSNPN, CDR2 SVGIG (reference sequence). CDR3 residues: CAWGVMQGTAGYTF. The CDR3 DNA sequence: TGTGCCTGGGGTGTAATGCAGGGGACAGCGGGCTACACCTTC.

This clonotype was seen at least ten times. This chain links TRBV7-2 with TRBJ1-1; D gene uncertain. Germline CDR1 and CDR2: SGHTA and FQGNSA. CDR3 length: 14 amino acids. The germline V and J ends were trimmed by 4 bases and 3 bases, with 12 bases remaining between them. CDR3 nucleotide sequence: TGTGCCAGCAGCTCCAGGTGGAGGGACACTGAAGCTTTCTTT. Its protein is CASSSRWRDTEAFF.

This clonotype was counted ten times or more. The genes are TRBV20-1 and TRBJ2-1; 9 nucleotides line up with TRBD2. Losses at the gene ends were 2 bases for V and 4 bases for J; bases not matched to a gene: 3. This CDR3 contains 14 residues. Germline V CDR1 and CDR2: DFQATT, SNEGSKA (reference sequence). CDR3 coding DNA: TGCAGTGCTAGACGCGGGGGGGCGTACAATGAGCAGTTCTTC. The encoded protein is CSARRGGAYNEQFF.

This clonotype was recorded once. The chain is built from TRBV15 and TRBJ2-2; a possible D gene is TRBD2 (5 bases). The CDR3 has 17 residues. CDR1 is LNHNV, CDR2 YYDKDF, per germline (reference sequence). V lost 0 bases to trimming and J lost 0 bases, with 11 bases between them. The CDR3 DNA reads TGTGCCACCAGCAGAGATCAGATTAGCGCGAACACCGGGGAGCTGTTTTTT. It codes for CATSRDQISANTGELFF.

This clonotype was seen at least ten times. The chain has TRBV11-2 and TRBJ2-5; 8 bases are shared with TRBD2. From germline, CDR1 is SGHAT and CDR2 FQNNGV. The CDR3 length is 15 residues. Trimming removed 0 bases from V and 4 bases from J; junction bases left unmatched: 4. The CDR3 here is CASSLDAGGIETQYF. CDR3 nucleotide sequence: TGTGCCAGCAGCTTAGATGCGGGGGGAATAGAGACCCAGTACTTC.

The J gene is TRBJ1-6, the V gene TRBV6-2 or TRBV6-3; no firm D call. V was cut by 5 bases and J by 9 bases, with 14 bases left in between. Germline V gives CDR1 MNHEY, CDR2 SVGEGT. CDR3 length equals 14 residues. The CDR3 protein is CASSVEGIGSPLHF. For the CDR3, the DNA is TGTGCCAGCAGTGTGGAGGGAATTGGTTCACCCCTCCACTTT.

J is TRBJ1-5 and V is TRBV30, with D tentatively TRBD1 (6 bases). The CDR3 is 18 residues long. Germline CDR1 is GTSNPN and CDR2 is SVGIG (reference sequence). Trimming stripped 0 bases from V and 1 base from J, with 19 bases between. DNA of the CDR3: TGTGCCTGGAGTGTAAGGGTAGGGACAACCCTAAGCAATCAGCCCCAGCATTTT. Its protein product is CAWSVRVGTTLSNQPQHF.

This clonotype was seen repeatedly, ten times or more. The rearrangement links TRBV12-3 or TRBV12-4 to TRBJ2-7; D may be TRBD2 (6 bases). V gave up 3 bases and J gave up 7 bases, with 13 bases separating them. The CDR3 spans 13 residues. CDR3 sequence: CASSLGLGGEQYF. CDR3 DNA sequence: TGTGCCAGCAGTTTGGGGCTCGGAGGGGAGCAGTACTTC.

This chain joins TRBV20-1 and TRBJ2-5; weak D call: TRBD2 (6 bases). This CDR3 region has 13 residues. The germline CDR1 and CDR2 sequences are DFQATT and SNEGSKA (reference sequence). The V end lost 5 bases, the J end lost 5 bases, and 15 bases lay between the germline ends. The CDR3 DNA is TGCAGTGCTCTGGGACTGGTGGTTGAGACCCAGTACTTC. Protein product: CSALGLVVETQYF.